Below, one TCR beta chain is given with its context. The record originates from a study of identifying expanded T cells in peripheral blood. Germline V gene lookup returns CDR1 SGHTA and CDR2 FQGTGA. Trimming left V 5 bases short and J 3 bases short, with 10 bases between. This CDR3 contains 13 residues. Generated by immunoSEQ multiplex PCR, the TCRdb table keeps only in-frame clones and is missing some. The sample contains 100,000 to 150,000 clones, around 88% of which appear only once. Collection occurred without any documented infections or immune events in donors. This sequence was found in a person aged 18 to 69 in good health. The sequencing sample was made of blood. The chain combines TRBV7-3 with TRBJ2-5, with TRBD2 as a possible D gene (6 bases). The CDR3 DNA is TGTGCCAGCAGCCCTCCGGGAGAAGAGACCCAGTACTTC. Translating it yields CASSPPGEETQYF.